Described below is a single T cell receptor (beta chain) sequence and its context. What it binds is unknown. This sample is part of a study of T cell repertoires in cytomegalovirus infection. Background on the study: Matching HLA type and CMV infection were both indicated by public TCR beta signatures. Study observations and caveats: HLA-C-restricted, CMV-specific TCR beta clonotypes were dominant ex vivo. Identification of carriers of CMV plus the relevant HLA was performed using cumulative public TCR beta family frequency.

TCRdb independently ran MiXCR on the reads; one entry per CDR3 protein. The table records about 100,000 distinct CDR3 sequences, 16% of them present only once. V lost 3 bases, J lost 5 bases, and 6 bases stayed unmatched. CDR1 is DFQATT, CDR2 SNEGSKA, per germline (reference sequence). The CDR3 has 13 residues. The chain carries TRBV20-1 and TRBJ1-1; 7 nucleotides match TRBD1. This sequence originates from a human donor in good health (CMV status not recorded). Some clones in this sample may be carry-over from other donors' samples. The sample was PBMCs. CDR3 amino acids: CSARRGQGTEAFF. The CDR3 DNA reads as TGCAGTGCTAGGAGGGGGCAGGGTACTGAAGCTTTCTTT.